This TCR beta chain is from a study of response to subunit inactivated influenza vaccine. In germline, CDR1 is DFQATT, CDR2 SNEGSKA (reference sequence). The CDR3 has 10 residues. Deletions cut 7 bases from V and 4 bases from J, with 7 bases between. TCRdb recomputed calls from the RT-PCR reads with MiXCR, one row per CDR3 protein. The sample carries about 620,000 distinct CDR3 sequences, 10% to 12% recorded once. The sample also formed part of further work on T cells expressing NK-cell markers. That source notes: For TCR beta, cDNA was produced by 5'RACE template switching with UMIs.

The sample here was PBMCs from blood, taken on the day of vaccination. This clonotype originated in a man aged 45-65 years who received an inactivated influenza vaccine. V and J are TRBV20-1 and TRBJ2-5; D is unclear. Here the CDR3 DNA reads TGCAGTGTCCCGAGAGAGACCCAGTACTTC. Translation gives CSVPRETQYF.